The 21 T cell receptor beta chains presented below share a single source sample, sequenced in a study of cytomegalovirus exposure and HLA in healthy donors. 60 Vbeta and 13 Jbeta primers were used in PCR. Assay used: immunoSEQ multiplex PCR; TCRdb lists only in-frame clones, some missing. The sample includes 150,000 or so clones, 82% of them seen just once. The sample taken for sequencing was PBMCs. These receptor sequences come from a man younger than 45 in good health and CMV-seropositive.

CDR3 nucleotides: TGTGCCAGCAGTTCCGCTAATGGGAACACTGAAGCTTTCTTT. Protein sequence: CASSSANGNTEAFF. The chain recombines TRBV27 with TRBJ1-1; unclear D gene. The CDR3 runs 14 residues. Looked up from germline, CDR1 is MNHEY and CDR2 is SMNVEV (reference sequence). With 4 bases removed from V and 1 base from J, the gap between germline ends came to 10 bases.

This chain uses TRBV27 with TRBJ2-5, with a possible D match to TRBD1 (6 bases). Matching the DNA end better, TRBJ2-7 makes the J call doubtful. The CDR3 covers 14 residues. The germline CDR1 and CDR2 sequences are MNHEY and SMNVEV (reference sequence). As DNA, the CDR3 is TGTGCCAGCAGTCCGACAGGACCCTTGTACGAGCAGTACTTC. The encoded protein is CASSPTGPLYEQYF.

This sequence joins TRBV4-1 and TRBJ1-1; tentative D call: TRBD1 (5 bases). This CDR3 region has 14 residues. V was trimmed by 4 bases and J by 1 base, leaving 10 bases between them. Germline V lookup: CDR1 MGHRA, CDR2 YSYEKL. The CDR3, as DNA: TGCGCCAGCAGCCCAGGGATGAGGAACACTGAAGCTTTCTTT. This codes for CASSPGMRNTEAFF.

The V call is TRBV7-2, the J call TRBJ1-1; D remains unclear. V lost 5 bases to trimming and J lost 8 bases, with 12 bases between them. CDR1 is SGHTA and CDR2 is FQGNSA in the germline V gene. This CDR3 contains 12 residues. CDR3 protein: CASSGSTREAFF. CDR3 sequence (DNA): TGTGCCAGCAGCGGAAGTACCAGGGAAGCTTTCTTT.

The chain recombines TRBV6-5 with TRBJ2-2; perhaps TRBD2 as D (6 bases). The length of the CDR3 is 12 residues. V was pared by 8 bases and J by 5 bases, with 9 bases between. Germline assignment: CDR1 MNHEY and CDR2 SVGAGI. The CDR3 DNA is TGTGCCAGCCTAGGGAGGACCGGGGAGCTGTTTTTT. Translation: CASLGRTGELFF.

The chain employs TRBV10-2 and TRBJ2-7; 8 nucleotides agree with TRBD2. The trim removed 7 bases at V and 0 bases at J, leaving 5 bases unmatched. Germline assignment: CDR1 WSHSY and CDR2 SAAADI. The CDR3 consists of 14 residues. CDR3 region: CASTVAGPSYEQYF. DNA of the CDR3: TGCGCCAGCACCGTAGCGGGGCCCTCCTACGAGCAGTACTTC.

This clone appeared once. The chain employs TRBV28 and TRBJ1-1; D is possibly TRBD1 (6 bases). Trimming took 5 bases from V and 0 from J, leaving 7 bases between them. Germline V gene lookup returns CDR1 MDHEN and CDR2 SYDVKM. This CDR3 spans 13 amino acids. This CDR3 reads CASSDRLNTEAFF. The CDR3 DNA sequence: TGTGCCAGCAGTGACAGGCTGAACACTGAAGCTTTCTTT.

In this sample, this clone turned up a few times. The chain recombines TRBV5-1 with TRBJ2-2, with D maybe TRBD1 (6 bases). With 0 bases removed from V and 5 bases from J, the gap between germline ends came to 11 bases. Germline CDR1 reads SGHRS; CDR2 reads YFSETQ. This CDR3 region has 15 residues. The CDR3 spells CASSLGQVTTGELFF. The CDR3 region has the DNA TGCGCCAGCAGCTTGGGACAGGTTACTACCGGGGAGCTGTTTTTT.

The J gene is TRBJ1-2, the V gene TRBV9, with 8 bases aligning to TRBD1. The J segment lost 7 bases and the V segment lost 4 bases, leaving 9 bases of the junction unmatched. Germline values: CDR1 SGDLS, CDR2 YYNGEE. The CDR3 totals 14 residues. The CDR3 reads CASSRADRATGYTF. CDR3 DNA: TGTGCCAGCAGCCGAGCGGACAGGGCAACTGGCTACACCTTC.

In its sample, this clone was seen a few times. The rearrangement joins TRBV7-2 to TRBJ1-2; 7 bases agree with TRBD1. Germline CDR1 and CDR2: SGHTA and FQGNSA. V lost 7 bases and J lost 3; bases outside the gene matches: 5. The CDR3 has 13 amino acids. This CDR3 reads CASNEQGYYGYTF. The CDR3 nucleotides read TGTGCCAGCAACGAACAGGGGTACTATGGCTACACCTTC.

The chain employs TRBV18 and TRBJ2-7, with no clear D. The germline CDR1 and CDR2 sequences are KGHSH and LQKENI. V lost 3 bases and J lost 0, with 9 bases in between. This CDR3 is built from 14 residues. CDR3 residues: CASSPAVSSYEQYF. The CDR3 DNA reads as TGTGCCAGCTCACCGGCGGTTAGCTCCTACGAGCAGTACTTC.

The table lists this clone with a few counts. J is TRBJ2-2 and V is TRBV10-2; TRBD1 aligns across 9 bases. Germline CDR1 and CDR2: WSHSY and SAAADI. The CDR3 runs 15 residues. The V gene end was trimmed by 3 bases and the J gene end by 4 bases; junction bases not matched to a gene: 3. For the CDR3, the DNA is TGCGCCAGCAGTGATACAGGGGGCTTCACCGGGGAGCTGTTTTTT. This gives the protein CASSDTGGFTGELFF.

This clone was recorded only once. This chain connects TRBV28 to TRBJ1-4; D ambiguous. Germline V CDR1 and CDR2: MDHEN, SYDVKM. The germline V and J ends were trimmed by 3 bases and 6 bases, with 14 bases remaining between them. The CDR3 covers 15 residues. The CDR3 bases are TGTGCCAGCAGTTTCGCGGGCCGGAGAGATGAAAAACTGTTTTTT. Its translation: CASSFAGRRDEKLFF.

The chain recombines TRBV5-1 with TRBJ2-7, with 10 bases identical to TRBD1. The CDR3 spans 15 residues. Germline-derived CDR1 and CDR2 are SGHRS and YFSETQ. Trimming at V came to 3 bases and at J to 7 bases, leaving 10 bases not matched to a gene. CDR3 loop: CASSYGQGGPFEQYF. The DNA of the CDR3 is TGCGCCAGCAGCTACGGACAGGGGGGGCCTTTTGAGCAGTACTTC.

In regard to this clone: At one boundary the junction diverges from the germline segment, which might be a read error. The V gene is TRBV7-9, the J gene TRBJ2-3; D gene uncertain. The CDR3 length is 13 residues. Germline CDR1 reads SEHNR; CDR2 reads FQNEAQ (reference sequence). The DNA for the CDR3 is TGTTCCAGCAGCTCCATCCGCACAGATACGCAGTATTTT. This sequence encodes CSSSSIRTDTQYF.

The V gene is TRBV19, the J gene TRBJ2-7; D may be TRBD1 (6 bases). With 1 base removed from V and 1 base from J, the gap between germline ends came to 8 bases. The CDR3 length is 14 residues. CDR1 is LNHDA and CDR2 is SQIVND in the germline V gene (reference sequence). Written as DNA, the CDR3 is TGTGCCAGTAGTATAGTAGGGGGTTCCTACGAGCAGTACTTC. This translates into CASSIVGGSYEQYF.

The rearrangement joins TRBV11-2 to TRBJ2-3, with 9 positions matching TRBD2. The junction had 7 bases not matched to a gene; V was cut back by 3 bases and J by 15 bases. Germline V gene data show CDR1 as SGHAT and CDR2 as FQNNGV. CDR3 length: 12 residues. CDR3 sequence (DNA): TGTGCCAGCAGCTTTCAAGCGGGGGGCCTATATTTT. It yields the protein CASSFQAGGLYF.

This clone was detected a few times. The chain joins TRBV28 to TRBJ1-2; no firm D call. CDR1 MDHEN and CDR2 SYDVKM come from the germline V gene. Trimming removed 6 bases at V and 0 bases at J, with 8 bases between. CDR3 length equals 13 residues. CDR3 sequence (DNA): TGTGCCAGCAGACCTACAGCTAACTATGGCTACACCTTC. This translates into CASRPTANYGYTF.

This chain links TRBV7-6 with TRBJ2-1; 15 bases fit TRBD2. The CDR3 length is 19 residues. CDR1 and CDR2 from the germline V gene are SGHVS and FNYEAQ. Unmatched junction bases numbered 7, after V lost 2 bases and J lost 2 bases. The CDR3 nucleotides read TGTGCCAGCAGCTTACGGACTAGCGGGGGGGCAGGGACCTACAATGAGCAGTTCTTC. Its translation is CASSLRTSGGAGTYNEQFF.

V is TRBV4-1 and J is TRBJ2-1, with 11 bases aligning to TRBD2. Germline CDR1 MGHRA, CDR2 YSYEKL. This CDR3 region has 14 residues. The V and J ends lost 4 bases and 8 bases, in that order; junction bases with no gene match: 4. CDR3 coding DNA: TGCGCCAGCAGCCGACTAGCGGGAATCTATGAGCAGTTCTTC. It is translated as CASSRLAGIYEQFF.

This clone has a single count. This rearrangement joins TRBV11-1 to TRBJ2-3; 9 positions agree with TRBD1. V shed 4 bases and J 0 bases; nucleotides not matched to a gene: 5. Germline-derived CDR1 and CDR2 are SGHAT and FQDESV (reference sequence). This CDR3 has 16 amino acids. The CDR3 bases are TGTGCCAGCAGCTCGGGACAGGGCCCTAGCACAGATACGCAGTATTTT. Its protein product is CASSSGQGPSTDTQYF.